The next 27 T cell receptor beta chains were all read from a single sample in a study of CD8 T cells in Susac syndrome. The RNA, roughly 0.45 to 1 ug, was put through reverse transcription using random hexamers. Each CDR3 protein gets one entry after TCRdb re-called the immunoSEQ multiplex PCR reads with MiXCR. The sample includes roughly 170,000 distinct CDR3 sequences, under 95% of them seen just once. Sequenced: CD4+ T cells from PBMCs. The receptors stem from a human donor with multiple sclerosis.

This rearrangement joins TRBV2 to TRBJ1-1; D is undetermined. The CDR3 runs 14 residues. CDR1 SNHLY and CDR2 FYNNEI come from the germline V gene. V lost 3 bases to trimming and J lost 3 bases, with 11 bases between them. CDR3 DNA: TGTGCCAGCAGTGAGGTCAGCGGGGACACTGAAGCTTTCTTT. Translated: CASSEVSGDTEAFF. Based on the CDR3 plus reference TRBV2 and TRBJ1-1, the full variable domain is EPEVTQTPSHQVTQMGQEVILRCVPISNHLYFYWYRQILGQKVEFLVSFYNNEISEKSEIFDDQFSVERPDGSNFTLKIRSTKLEDSAMYFCASSEVSGDTEAFFGQGTRLTVV.

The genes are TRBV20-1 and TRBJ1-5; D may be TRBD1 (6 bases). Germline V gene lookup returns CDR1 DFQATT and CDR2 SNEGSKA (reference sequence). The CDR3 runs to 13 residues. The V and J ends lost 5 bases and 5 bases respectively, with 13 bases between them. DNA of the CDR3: TGCAGTGCTCCCGGACAGCCTCATCAGCCCCAGCATTTT. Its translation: CSAPGQPHQPQHF.

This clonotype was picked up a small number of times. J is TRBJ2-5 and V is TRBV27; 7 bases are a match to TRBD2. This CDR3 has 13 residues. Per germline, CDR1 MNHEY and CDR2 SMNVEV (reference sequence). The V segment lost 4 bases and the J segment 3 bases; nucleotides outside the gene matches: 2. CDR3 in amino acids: CASSWAGEETQYF. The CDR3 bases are TGTGCCAGCAGTTGGGCGGGGGAAGAGACCCAGTACTTC.

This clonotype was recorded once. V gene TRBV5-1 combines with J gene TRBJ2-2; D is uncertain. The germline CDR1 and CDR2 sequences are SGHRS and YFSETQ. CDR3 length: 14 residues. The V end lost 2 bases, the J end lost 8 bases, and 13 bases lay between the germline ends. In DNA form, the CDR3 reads TGCGCCAGCAGCTTTTCTCAACCCATAGGGGAGCTGTTTTTT. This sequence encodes CASSFSQPIGELFF.

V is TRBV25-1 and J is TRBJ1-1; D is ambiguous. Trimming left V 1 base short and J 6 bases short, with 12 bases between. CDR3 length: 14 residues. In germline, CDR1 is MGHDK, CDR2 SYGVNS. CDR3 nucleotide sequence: TGTGCCAGCAGTGAATCGGGCAGGTGGGCTGAAGCTTTCTTT. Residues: CASSESGRWAEAFF.

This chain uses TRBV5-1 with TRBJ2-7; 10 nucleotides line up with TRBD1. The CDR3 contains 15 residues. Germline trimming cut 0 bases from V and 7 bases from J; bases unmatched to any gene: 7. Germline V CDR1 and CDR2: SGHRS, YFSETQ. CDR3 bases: TGCGCCAGCAGCTTGGACGGGACAGGGGATAAAGAGCAGTACTTC. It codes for CASSLDGTGDKEQYF.

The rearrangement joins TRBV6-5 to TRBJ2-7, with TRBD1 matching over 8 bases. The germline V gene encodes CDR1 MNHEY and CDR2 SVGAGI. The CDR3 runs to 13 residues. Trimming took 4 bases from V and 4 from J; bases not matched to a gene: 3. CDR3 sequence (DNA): TGTGCCAGCAGTTTGACAGGGGAATACGAGCAGTACTTC. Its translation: CASSLTGEYEQYF.

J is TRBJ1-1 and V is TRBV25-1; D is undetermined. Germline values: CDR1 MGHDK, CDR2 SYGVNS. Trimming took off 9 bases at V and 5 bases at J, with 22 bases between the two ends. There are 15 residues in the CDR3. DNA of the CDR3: TGTGCCAGTATCCCTACGGGTCGGGCGGGTACTGAAGCTTTCTTT. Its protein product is CASIPTGRAGTEAFF.

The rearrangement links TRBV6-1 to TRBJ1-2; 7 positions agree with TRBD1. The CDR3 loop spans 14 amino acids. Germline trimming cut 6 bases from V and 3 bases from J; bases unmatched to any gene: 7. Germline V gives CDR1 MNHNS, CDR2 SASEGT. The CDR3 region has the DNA TGTGCCAGCAGCATCGGACAGGCAGACTATGGCTACACCTTC. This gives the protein CASSIGQADYGYTF.

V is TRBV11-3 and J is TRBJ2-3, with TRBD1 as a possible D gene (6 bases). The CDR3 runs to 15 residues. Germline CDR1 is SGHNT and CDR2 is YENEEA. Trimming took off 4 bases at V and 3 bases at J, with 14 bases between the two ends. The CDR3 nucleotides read TGTGCCAGCAGCTCAACGACAGGTTTTACAGATACGCAGTATTTT. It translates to CASSSTTGFTDTQYF.

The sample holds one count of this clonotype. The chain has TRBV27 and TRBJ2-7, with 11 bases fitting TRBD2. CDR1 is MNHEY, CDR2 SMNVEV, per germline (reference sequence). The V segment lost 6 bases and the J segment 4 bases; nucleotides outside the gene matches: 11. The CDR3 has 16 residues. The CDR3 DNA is TGTGCCAGCAGCCACTCCCGGGGACTAGCGGAGTACGAGCAGTACTTC. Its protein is CASSHSRGLAEYEQYF.

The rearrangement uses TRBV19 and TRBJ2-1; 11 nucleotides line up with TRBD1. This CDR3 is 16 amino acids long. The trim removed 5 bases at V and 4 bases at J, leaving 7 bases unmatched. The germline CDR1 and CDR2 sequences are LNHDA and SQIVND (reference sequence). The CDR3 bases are TGTGCCAGTAGTGCCCGGGACAGGGGGTCATACAATGAGCAGTTCTTC. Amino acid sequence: CASSARDRGSYNEQFF.

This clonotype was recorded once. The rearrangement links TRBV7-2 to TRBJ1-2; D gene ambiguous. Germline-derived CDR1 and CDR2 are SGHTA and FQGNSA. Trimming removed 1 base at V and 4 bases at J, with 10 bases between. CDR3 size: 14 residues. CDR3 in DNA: TGTGCCAGCAGCTTAGGAGTGGGTTTCTATGGCTACACCTTC. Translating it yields CASSLGVGFYGYTF.

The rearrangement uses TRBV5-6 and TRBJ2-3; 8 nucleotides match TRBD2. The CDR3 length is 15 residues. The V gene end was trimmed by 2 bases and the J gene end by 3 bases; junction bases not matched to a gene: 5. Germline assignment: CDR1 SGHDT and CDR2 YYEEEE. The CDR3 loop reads CASSLQAGATDTQYF. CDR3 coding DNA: TGTGCCAGCAGCTTACAAGCGGGAGCTACAGATACGCAGTATTTT.

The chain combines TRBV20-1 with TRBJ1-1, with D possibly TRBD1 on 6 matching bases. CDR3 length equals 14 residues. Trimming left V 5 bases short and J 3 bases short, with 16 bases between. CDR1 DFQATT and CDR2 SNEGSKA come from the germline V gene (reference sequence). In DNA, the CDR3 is TGCAGTGCTCCCCGAGGACAGTCGGACACTGAAGCTTTCTTT. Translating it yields CSAPRGQSDTEAFF.

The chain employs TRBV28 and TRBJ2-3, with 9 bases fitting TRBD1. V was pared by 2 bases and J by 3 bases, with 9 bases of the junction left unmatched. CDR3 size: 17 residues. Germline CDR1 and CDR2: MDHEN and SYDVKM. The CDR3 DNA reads TGTGCCAGCAGTTTAGCCCCCGGGACAGGGTCGACAGATACGCAGTATTTT. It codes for CASSLAPGTGSTDTQYF.

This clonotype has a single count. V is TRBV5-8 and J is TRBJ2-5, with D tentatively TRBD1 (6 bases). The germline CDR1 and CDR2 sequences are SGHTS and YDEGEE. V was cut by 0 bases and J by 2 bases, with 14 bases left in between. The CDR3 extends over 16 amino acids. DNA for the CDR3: TGTGCCAGCAGCTTGGGAGTTAACAGGGAGCAAGAGACCCAGTACTTC. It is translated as CASSLGVNREQETQYF.

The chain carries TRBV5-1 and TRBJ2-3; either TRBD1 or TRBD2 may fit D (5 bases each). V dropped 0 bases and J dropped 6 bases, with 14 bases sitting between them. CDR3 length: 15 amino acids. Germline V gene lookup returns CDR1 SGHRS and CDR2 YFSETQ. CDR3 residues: CASSLEGRWADTQYF. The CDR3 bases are TGCGCCAGCAGCTTGGAGGGACGATGGGCGGATACGCAGTATTTT.

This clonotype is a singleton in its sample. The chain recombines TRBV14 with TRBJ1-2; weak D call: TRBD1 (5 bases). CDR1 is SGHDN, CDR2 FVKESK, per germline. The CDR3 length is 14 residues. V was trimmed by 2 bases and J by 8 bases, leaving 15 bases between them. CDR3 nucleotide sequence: TGTGCCAGCAGCCAACAGTTAGGGGTGCTAGGCTACACCTTC. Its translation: CASSQQLGVLGYTF.

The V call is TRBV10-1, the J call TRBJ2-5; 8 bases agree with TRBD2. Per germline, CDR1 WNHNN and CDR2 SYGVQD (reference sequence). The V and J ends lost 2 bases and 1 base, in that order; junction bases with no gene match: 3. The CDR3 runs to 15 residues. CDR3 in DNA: TGCGCCAGCAGTGAGGGAGCGGGGGTCCAAGAGACCCAGTACTTC. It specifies CASSEGAGVQETQYF.

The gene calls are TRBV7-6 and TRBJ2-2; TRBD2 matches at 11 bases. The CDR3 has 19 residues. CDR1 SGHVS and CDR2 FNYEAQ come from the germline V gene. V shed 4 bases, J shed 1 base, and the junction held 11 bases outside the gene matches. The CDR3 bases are TGTGCCAGCAGCTCAACCCCGCCTAGCGGGGGGCTGAACACCGGGGAGCTGTTTTTT. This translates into CASSSTPPSGGLNTGELFF.

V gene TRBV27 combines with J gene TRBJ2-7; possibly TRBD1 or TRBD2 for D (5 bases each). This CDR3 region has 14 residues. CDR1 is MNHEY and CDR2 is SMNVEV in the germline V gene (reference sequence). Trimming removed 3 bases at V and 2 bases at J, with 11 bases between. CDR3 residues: CASSFSGPAYEQYF. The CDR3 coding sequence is TGTGCCAGCAGTTTCTCGGGGCCCGCCTACGAGCAGTACTTC.

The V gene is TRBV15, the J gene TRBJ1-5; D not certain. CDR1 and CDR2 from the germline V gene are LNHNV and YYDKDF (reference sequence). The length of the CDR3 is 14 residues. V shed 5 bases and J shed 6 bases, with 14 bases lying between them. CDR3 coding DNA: TGTGCCACCAGCCGCCAGGAAACAGCTCAGCCCCAGCATTTT. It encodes CATSRQETAQPQHF.

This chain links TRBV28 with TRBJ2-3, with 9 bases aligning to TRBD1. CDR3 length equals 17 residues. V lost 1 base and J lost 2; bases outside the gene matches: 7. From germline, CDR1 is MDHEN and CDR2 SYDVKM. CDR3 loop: CASSLSPGQGYTDTQYF. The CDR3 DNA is TGTGCCAGCAGTTTATCACCCGGACAGGGGTACACAGATACGCAGTATTTT.

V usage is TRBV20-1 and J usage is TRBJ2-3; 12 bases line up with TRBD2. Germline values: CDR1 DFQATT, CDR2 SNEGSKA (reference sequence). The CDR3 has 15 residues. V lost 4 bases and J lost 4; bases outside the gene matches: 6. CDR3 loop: CSATRLAGDPDTQYF. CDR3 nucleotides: TGCAGTGCTACCCGACTAGCGGGAGACCCAGATACGCAGTATTTT.

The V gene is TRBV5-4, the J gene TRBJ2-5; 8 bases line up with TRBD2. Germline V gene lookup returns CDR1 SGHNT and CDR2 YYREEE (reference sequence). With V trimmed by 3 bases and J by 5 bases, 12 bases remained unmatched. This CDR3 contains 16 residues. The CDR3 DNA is TGTGCCAGCAGCTCGGGTAGTAGCGGGGTCCGGGAGACCCAGTACTTC. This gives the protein CASSSGSSGVRETQYF.

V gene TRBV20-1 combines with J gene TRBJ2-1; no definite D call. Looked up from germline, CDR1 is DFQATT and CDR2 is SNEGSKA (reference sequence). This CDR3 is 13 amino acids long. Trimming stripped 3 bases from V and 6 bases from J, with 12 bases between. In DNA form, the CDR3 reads TGCAGTGCTAGTGACCGCCATAGCAATGAGCAGTTCTTC. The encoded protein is CSASDRHSNEQFF.